The 6 T cell receptor beta chains in this list originate from one sample, sequenced in a study of identical twins. TCRdb called the 5' RACE reads again in MiXCR, with one record for every CDR3 protein. The profile shows under 900,000 distinct CDR3 sequences, about 12% of them singletons. The same sample was also used in a study of yellow fever vaccine responses in identical twins.

The sample taken for sequencing was PBMCs. These receptors were collected from a woman between 18 and 30 years old in good health.

The rearrangement joins TRBV15 to TRBJ2-7, with D perhaps TRBD1 (6 bases). V shed 8 bases and J shed 3 bases, with 17 bases lying between them. This CDR3 is built from 14 residues. In germline, CDR1 is LNHNV, CDR2 YYDKDF (reference sequence). Written as DNA, the CDR3 is TGTGCCACCTACTACAGGGTAACTCACTACGAGCAGTACGTC. This gives the protein CATYYRVTHYEQYV.

The chain links TRBV11-1 to TRBJ1-2; D perhaps matches TRBD1 (6 bases). Germline CDR1 and CDR2: SGHAT and FQDESV (reference sequence). Trimming shortened V by 2 bases and J by 0 bases, and 19 bases separated the two germline ends. The CDR3 covers 18 residues. The CDR3 loop is CASSLIQGGRLTNYGYTF. The CDR3 coding sequence is TGTGCCAGCAGCTTAATACAGGGTGGAAGGTTAACTAACTATGGCTACACCTTC.

This chain uses TRBV7-9 with TRBJ2-1; 7 bases match TRBD2. This CDR3 contains 15 residues. J gave up 0 bases and V 9 bases, and 8 bases lay outside the gene matches. The V gene's germline CDR1 is SEHNR and CDR2 FQNEAQ (reference sequence). CDR3 residues: CASIFPSGSYNEQFF. The CDR3 nucleotides read TGTGCCAGTATTTTTCCTAGCGGCTCCTACAATGAGCAGTTCTTC.

The chain carries TRBV12-3 or TRBV12-4 and TRBJ2-1, with TRBD1 identical over 9 bases. This CDR3 is built from 14 residues. The junction had 4 bases not matched to a gene; V was cut back by 2 bases and J by 8 bases. The CDR3 protein is CASSLWTGADEQFF. Written as DNA, the CDR3 is TGTGCCAGCAGTTTATGGACAGGGGCCGATGAGCAGTTCTTC.

This rearrangement joins TRBV2 to TRBJ1-1, with TRBD1 as a possible D gene (5 bases). From germline, CDR1 is SNHLY and CDR2 FYNNEI. There are 13 residues in the CDR3. The V end lost 1 base, the J end lost 5 bases, and 8 bases lay between the germline ends. The CDR3 is CASSEEGWTEAFF. As DNA, the CDR3 is TGTGCCAGCAGTGAAGAGGGGTGGACTGAAGCTTTCTTT. Variable domain in full (rest from reference TRBV2 and TRBJ1-1): EPEVTQTPSHQVTQMGQEVILRCVPISNHLYFYWYRQILGQKVEFLVSFYNNEISEKSEIFDDQFSVERPDGSNFTLKIRSTKLEDSAMYFCASSEEGWTEAFFGQGTRLTVV.

The chain combines TRBV29-1 with TRBJ1-1; no clear D gene. Germline-derived CDR1 and CDR2 are SQVTM and ANQGSEA. Trimming pared 0 bases from V and 5 bases from J, leaving 7 bases between. The CDR3 has 12 amino acids. CDR3 nucleotide sequence: TGCAGCGTTGAAGAGGGTCTGACTGAAGCTTTCTTT. Protein product: CSVEEGLTEAFF. Complete variable domain (other parts from reference TRBV29-1 and TRBJ1-1): SAVISQKPSRDICQRGTSLTIQCQVDSQVTMMFWYRQQPGQSLTLIATANQGSEATYESGFVIDKFPISRPNLTFSTLTVSNMSPEDSSIYLCSVEEGLTEAFFGQGTRLTVV.